The rows below give T cell receptor beta chains drawn from one sample of a study of post-analysis software for immune sequencing data. One entry per CDR3 protein results from TCRdb running MiXCR on the PCR reads. The sample holds approximately 180,000 distinct CDR3 sequences, approximately 28% seen once. Sequenced input: blood. The receptors come from a girl aged 5 to 17 with multiple sclerosis. The CDR3 runs from the conserved cysteine through the conserved F or W. A D gene is named only where the DNA matches it firmly. Not all rows give a size; the values are once, few, many and, for expanded clones, a class.

J | size | V | D | CDR3 | DNA
TRBJ1-3 | - | TRBV7-8 | TRBD1 | CASSLGQGNTIYF | TGTGCCAGCAGCTTGGGACAGGGAAACACCATATATTTT
TRBJ2-7 | - | TRBV7-2 | - | CASARDPYNEQYF | TGTGCCAGCGCCAGGGACCCCTACAATGAGCAGTACTTC
TRBJ2-5 | few | TRBV3-1 | - | CASSQGRGGGIETQYF | TGTGCCAGCAGCCAAGGACGCGGCGGCGGGATTGAGACCCAGTACTTC
TRBJ2-5 | - | TRBV27 | - | CASSPGGAGLRAQYF | TGTGCCAGCAGCCCAGGGGGGGCTGGGCTTCGGGCCCAGTACTTC
TRBJ2-3 | - | TRBV15 | TRBD1 | CATSREQGASADTQYF | TGTGCCACCAGCAGGGAACAGGGGGCTAGCGCAGATACGCAGTATTTT
TRBJ1-4 | - | TRBV20-1 | - | CSARPADGRRNEKLFF | TGCAGTGCTAGACCTGCGGATGGGAGGAGGAATGAAAAACTGTTTTTT
TRBJ1-2 | few | TRBV20-1 | TRBD1 | CSARQGYGYTF | TGCAGTGCAAGACAGGGCTATGGCTACACCTTC
TRBJ1-2 | many | TRBV28 | - | CASRTNYGYTF | TGTGCCAGCAGGACCAACTATGGCTACACCTTC
TRBJ2-7 | - | TRBV7-2 | - | CASSFYINNEQYF | TGTGCCAGCAGCTTTTACATCAACAATGAGCAGTACTTC
TRBJ2-7 | - | TRBV18 | - | CASSPGANGPYEQYF | TGTGCCAGCTCACCGGGAGCTAACGGGCCCTACGAGCAGTACTTC
TRBJ2-5 | few | TRBV5-1 | - | CASSGGGSGETQYF | TGCGCCAGCAGCGGAGGGGGCAGCGGAGAGACCCAGTACTTC
TRBJ2-7 | many | TRBV18 | - | CASSPQGDSSDQQYF | TGTGCCAGCTCACCACAGGGGGACTCAAGTGATCAGCAGTACTTC
TRBJ2-1 | many | TRBV20-1 | TRBD1 | CSARADWDRYNEQFF | TGCAGTGCTAGAGCCGACTGGGACAGATACAATGAGCAGTTCTTC
TRBJ2-1 | many | TRBV27 | TRBD2 | CASSGLAGGYEQFF | TGTGCCAGCAGTGGACTAGCGGGAGGTTATGAGCAGTTCTTC
TRBJ2-5 | few | TRBV9 | TRBD2 | CASSVAAGEQETQYF | TGTGCCAGCAGCGTTGCAGCGGGAGAGCAAGAGACCCAGTACTTC
TRBJ2-3 | many | TRBV10-3 | - | CAIRPTQGTDTQYF | TGTGCCATCAGGCCCACTCAGGGAACAGATACGCAGTATTTT
TRBJ2-7 | many | TRBV7-9 | - | CASSLPDETPHYEQYF | TGTGCCAGCAGCTTACCGGACGAGACCCCGCACTACGAGCAGTACTTC
TRBJ2-2 | - | TRBV4-2 | - | CASSAPYGDPSNTGELFF | TGTGCCAGCAGCGCTCCCTACGGGGACCCGTCAAACACCGGGGAGCTGTTTTTT
TRBJ1-5 | once | TRBV2 | - | CATSDRGAGNQPQHF | TGTGCCACCAGTGATCGCGGGGCAGGTAATCAGCCCCAGCATTTT
TRBJ2-3 | many | TRBV5-1 | - | CASKVGTPTDTQYF | TGCGCCAGCAAGGTTGGGACGCCGACAGATACGCAGTATTTT
TRBJ2-1 | few | TRBV7-2 | TRBD2 | CASSSPGLAGTGSYNEQFF | TGTGCCAGCAGCTCACCGGGACTAGCGGGAACAGGGTCCTACAATGAGCAGTTCTTC
TRBJ2-5 | - | TRBV12-3/TRBV12-4 | TRBD2 | CASSFIAGGVGEQYF | TGTGCCAGCAGTTTTATAGCGGGAGGGGTAGGGGAGCAGTACTTC
TRBJ2-7 | - | TRBV5-1 | TRBD2 | CASSINPWGLSSGRAHSYEQYF | TGCGCCAGCAGCATAAACCCCTGGGGTCTGTCTAGCGGGAGGGCCCACTCCTACGAGCAGTACTTC
TRBJ2-3 | once | TRBV29-1 | - | CSVGPSSGADTQYF | TGCAGCGTTGGGCCGTCCTCTGGGGCAGATACGCAGTATTTT
TRBJ2-1 | many | TRBV4-1 | TRBD2 | CASSQDLAGYNEQFF | TGCGCCAGCAGCCAAGATCTAGCGGGGTACAATGAGCAGTTCTTC
TRBJ1-4 | once | TRBV7-9 | TRBD1 | CASSDPSGTASATNEKRFF | TGTGCCAGCAGCGATCCGTCGGGGACAGCCTCTGCAACTAATGAAAAACGGTTTTTT